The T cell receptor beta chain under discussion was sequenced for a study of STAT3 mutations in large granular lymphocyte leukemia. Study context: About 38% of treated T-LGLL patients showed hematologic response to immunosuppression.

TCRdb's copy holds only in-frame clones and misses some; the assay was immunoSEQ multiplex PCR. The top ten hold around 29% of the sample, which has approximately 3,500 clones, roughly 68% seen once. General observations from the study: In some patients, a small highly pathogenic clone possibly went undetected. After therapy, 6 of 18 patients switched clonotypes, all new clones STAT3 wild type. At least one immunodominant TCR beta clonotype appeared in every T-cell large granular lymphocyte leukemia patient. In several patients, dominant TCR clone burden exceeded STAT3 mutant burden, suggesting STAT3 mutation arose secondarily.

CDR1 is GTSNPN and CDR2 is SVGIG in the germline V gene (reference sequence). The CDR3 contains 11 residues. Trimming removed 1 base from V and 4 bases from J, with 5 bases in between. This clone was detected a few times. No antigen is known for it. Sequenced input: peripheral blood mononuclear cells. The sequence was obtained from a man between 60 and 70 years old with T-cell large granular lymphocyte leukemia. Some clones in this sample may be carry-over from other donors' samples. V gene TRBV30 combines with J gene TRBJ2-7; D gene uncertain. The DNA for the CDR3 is TGTGCCTGGAGTGACCGATACGAGCAGTACTTC. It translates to CAWSDRYEQYF. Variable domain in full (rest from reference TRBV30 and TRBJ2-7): SQTIHQWPATLVQPVGSPLSLECTVEGTSNPNLYWYRQAAGRGLQLLFYSVGIGQISSEVPQNLSASRPQDRQFILSSKKLLLSDSGFYLCAWSDRYEQYFGPGTRLTVT.